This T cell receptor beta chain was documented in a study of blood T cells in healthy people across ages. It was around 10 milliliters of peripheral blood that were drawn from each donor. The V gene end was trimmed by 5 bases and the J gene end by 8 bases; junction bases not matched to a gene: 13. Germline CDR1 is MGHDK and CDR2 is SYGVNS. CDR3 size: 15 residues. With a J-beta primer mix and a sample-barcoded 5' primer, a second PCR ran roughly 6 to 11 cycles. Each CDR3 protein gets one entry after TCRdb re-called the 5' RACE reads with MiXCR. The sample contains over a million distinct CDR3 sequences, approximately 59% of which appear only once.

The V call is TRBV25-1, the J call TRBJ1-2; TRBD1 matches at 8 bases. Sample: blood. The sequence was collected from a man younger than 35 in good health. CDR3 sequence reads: CASSTQRTGTTGYTF. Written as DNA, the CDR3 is TGTGCCAGCAGTACCCAAAGGACAGGGACCACGGGCTACACCTTC.